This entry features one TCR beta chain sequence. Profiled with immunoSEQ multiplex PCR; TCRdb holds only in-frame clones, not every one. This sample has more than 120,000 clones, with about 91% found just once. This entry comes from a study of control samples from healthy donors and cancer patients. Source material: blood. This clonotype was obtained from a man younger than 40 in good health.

The CDR3 region has the DNA TGTGCCAGCAGCCCCTGGGACACCGGGGAGCTGTTTTTT. This gives the protein CASSPWDTGELFF. The chain recombines TRBV5-4 with TRBJ2-2; D remains ambiguous. Trimming took off 4 bases at V and 3 bases at J, with 7 bases between the two ends. The CDR3 covers 13 residues. Looked up from germline, CDR1 is SGHNT and CDR2 is YYREEE (reference sequence).